Following are 6 T cell receptor beta chains from one sample sequenced in a study of shared clonotypes between healthy human individuals. The protocol was immunoSEQ multiplex PCR, while the TCRdb copy is restricted to in-frame clones and leaves out a portion. The table includes about 710,000 clones, 73% detected once. Sample: memory CD4+ T cells sorted from blood. As for subset: CD45RA-negative fraction. The source is a woman between 25 and 40 years old in good health.

This sequence joins TRBV19 and TRBJ2-7; D is possibly TRBD1 or TRBD2 (6 bases each). CDR3 length: 16 amino acids. CDR1 is LNHDA, CDR2 SQIVND, per germline (reference sequence). V was shortened by 5 bases and J by 2 bases, with 19 bases between the two germline ends. The CDR3 DNA follows: TGTGCCAGTAGTGAACTCACCGGGGGCCCCCCCTACGAGCAGTACTTC. Translation: CASSELTGGPPYEQYF.

The chain uses TRBV6-5 and TRBJ2-7, with TRBD1 identical over 9 bases. V gave up 8 bases and J gave up 6 bases; unmatched junction bases: 8. The CDR3 has 13 residues. Germline V CDR1 and CDR2: MNHEY, SVGAGI. The CDR3 reads CASGQGIGSEQYF. The CDR3 region has the DNA TGTGCCAGCGGACAGGGGATAGGCTCCGAGCAGTACTTC.

Concerning this clone itself: The sample holds other DNA sequences that translate to the same CDR3. The chain uses TRBV5-1 and TRBJ2-7, with 8 positions matching TRBD2. From germline, CDR1 is SGHRS and CDR2 YFSETQ. V dropped 4 bases and J dropped 5; count of bases not matched to a gene: 5. The CDR3 is 13 residues long. The CDR3, as DNA: TGCGCCAGCAGCGCGGGACTAGGAGACGAGCAGTACTTC. This translates into CASSAGLGDEQYF.

This clone was seen a handful of times. The chain joins TRBV5-1 to TRBJ2-2; 10 nucleotides match TRBD2. V was pared by 5 bases and J by 5 bases, with 3 bases of the junction left unmatched. Looked up from germline, CDR1 is SGHRS and CDR2 is YFSETQ. The CDR3 runs 14 residues. CDR3 residues: CASSQLAGTGELFF. CDR3 in DNA: TGCGCCAGCAGTCAACTAGCGGGAACCGGGGAGCTGTTTTTT.

The chain links TRBV7-2 to TRBJ2-7; 10 positions match TRBD1. The CDR3 totals 15 residues. Per the germline V gene, CDR1 is SGHTA and CDR2 is FQGNSA. The V segment lost 5 bases and the J segment 5 bases; nucleotides outside the gene matches: 9. The CDR3 region has the DNA TGTGCCAGCAGCACACCGGGACAGGGGATGCACGAGCAGTACTTC. This gives the protein CASSTPGQGMHEQYF.

V and J are TRBV28 and TRBJ1-2; D is unresolved. Per the germline V gene, CDR1 is MDHEN and CDR2 is SYDVKM. The CDR3 extends over 14 amino acids. V was clipped by 5 bases and J by 1 base, with 11 bases between them. In nucleotides, the CDR3 is TGTGCCAGCAGTCACCAGGACGGTAACTATGGCTACACCTTC. Translation gives CASSHQDGNYGYTF.